Many counts were recorded for the clone carrying this T cell receptor (beta chain). The antigen is not known. Every sorted population was more than 98% pure. Germline CDR1 and CDR2: SGHNT and YENEEA. The CDR3 is 13 amino acids. V was cut by 5 bases and J by 6 bases, with 13 bases left in between. These data are taken from a study of beta chain features in type 1 diabetes. The whole isolated RNA underwent reverse transcription, so sequencing captured expressed TCRB transcripts. Assay: immunoSEQ multiplex PCR; the TCRdb copy retains only in-frame clones and omits some. Of approximately 170,000 clones listed, 7.8% are singletons. The study, taken as a whole, reports: Within each of all four CD4+ subsets, Type 1 diabetes patients had TCRB CDR3s that were moderately but significantly shorter.

The receptor was isolated from a woman aged 40 to 49 with type 1 diabetes. The chain recombines TRBV11-3 with TRBJ1-2; the D gene is possibly TRBD1 (5 bases). The material sequenced was central memory CD4+ T cells from blood. CDR3 amino acids: CASSLRGGDGYTF. The CDR3 region has the DNA TGTGCCAGCAGCCTAAGGGGAGGCGATGGCTACACCTTC.